These 16 T cell receptor beta chains were sequenced from one sample in a study of blood T cell repertoires in COVID-19. Sequenced by immunoSEQ multiplex PCR; TCRdb stores in-frame clones only, minus some. In the table there are some 130,000 clones, roughly 88% of which are singletons. Specimen: peripheral blood. Receptor source: a man aged 45-65 years with acute or convalescent COVID-19.

The chain has TRBV7-8 and TRBJ1-2; perhaps TRBD1 as D (6 bases). The V end was cut by 1 base, the J end by 3 bases, with 12 bases between. The length of the CDR3 is 15 residues. Germline V gene lookup returns CDR1 SGHVS and CDR2 FQNEAQ. CDR3 loop: CASSLDRVPDYGYTF. In DNA form, the CDR3 reads TGTGCCAGCAGCTTAGACAGGGTCCCTGACTATGGCTACACCTTC.

The chain combines TRBV19 with TRBJ2-3; D gene ambiguous. Trimming shortened V by 4 bases and J by 6 bases, and 5 bases separated the two germline ends. CDR3 length: 11 residues. Germline V gene data show CDR1 as LNHDA and CDR2 as SQIVND (reference sequence). The CDR3 region is CASSNYDTQYF. CDR3 DNA: TGTGCCAGTAGTAACTACGATACGCAGTATTTT.

The chain combines TRBV9 with TRBJ1-2, with D tentatively TRBD1 (6 bases). Trimming cost V 4 bases and J 4 bases, with 14 bases left between them. Germline V lookup: CDR1 SGDLS, CDR2 YYNGEE. The CDR3 is made up of 14 amino acids. In DNA form, the CDR3 reads TGTGCCAGCAGCCGAACAGGGTCGACCTATGGCTACACCTTC. Residues: CASSRTGSTYGYTF.

This clone is a singleton in its sample. The rearrangement uses TRBV7-9 and TRBJ1-2; D may be TRBD1 (5 bases). Germline V gene lookup returns CDR1 SEHNR and CDR2 FQNEAQ (reference sequence). The germline V and J ends were trimmed by 5 bases and 4 bases, with 17 bases remaining between them. The CDR3 is made up of 15 amino acids. CDR3 protein: CASSPSGGSAYGYTF. As DNA, the CDR3 is TGTGCCAGCAGCCCGTCCGGGGGTTCGGCCTATGGCTACACCTTC.

V is TRBV5-1 and J is TRBJ1-4; TRBD1 is a possible D gene (6 bases). Germline V gene data show CDR1 as SGHRS and CDR2 as YFSETQ. Trimming shortened V by 0 bases and J by 7 bases, and 7 bases separated the two germline ends. The CDR3 extends over 13 amino acids. CDR3 sequence (DNA): TGCGCCAGCAGCTTGGGAGGGGGTGAAAAACTGTTTTTT. The encoded protein is CASSLGGGEKLFF.

V usage is TRBV2 and J usage is TRBJ1-6; D unresolved. The CDR3 loop spans 12 amino acids. V lost 6 bases and J 14 bases, leaving 14 bases between the germline ends. CDR1 and CDR2 from the germline V gene are SNHLY and FYNNEI. CDR3 DNA sequence: TGTGCCAGCAGCTATCGGGGTAGGGCCCTCCACTTT. It yields the protein CASSYRGRALHF.

This rearrangement joins TRBV9 to TRBJ1-6, with TRBD1 matching over 7 bases. Germline V gives CDR1 SGDLS, CDR2 YYNGEE. This CDR3 region has 14 residues. V trimming: 0 bases; J trimming: 9 bases; junction bases outside the gene matches: 3. CDR3 residues: CASSVGDRFSPLHF. In DNA form, the CDR3 reads TGTGCCAGCAGCGTAGGGGACAGATTTTCACCCCTCCACTTT.

This chain connects TRBV2 to TRBJ2-5; D is perhaps TRBD2 (5 bases). V was cut by 4 bases and J by 2 bases, with 8 bases left in between. The CDR3 is 13 residues long. CDR1 is SNHLY and CDR2 is FYNNEI in the germline V gene. In nucleotides, the CDR3 is TGTGCCAGCAGTGGTCGGGATCAAGAGACCCAGTACTTC. Protein product: CASSGRDQETQYF.

The chain couples TRBV7-9 to TRBJ1-6; 8 bases match TRBD1. Germline lookup yields CDR1 SEHNR and CDR2 FQNEAQ (reference sequence). The J segment lost 8 bases and the V segment lost 8 bases, leaving 5 bases of the junction unmatched. CDR3 size: 13 residues. The CDR3 spells CASGDRSYSPLHF. The CDR3 nucleotides are TGTGCCAGCGGGGACAGGTCTTATTCACCCCTCCACTTT.

The CDR3 here is CSVAGGANVLTF. In DNA, the CDR3 is TGCAGCGTAGCTGGTGGGGCCAACGTCCTGACTTTC. The chain uses TRBV29-1 and TRBJ2-6; D remains ambiguous. Germline CDR1 and CDR2: SQVTM and ANQGSEA. This CDR3 contains 12 residues. Trimming shortened V by 6 bases and J by 3 bases, and 6 bases separated the two germline ends. Full variable domain (remainder filled in from reference TRBV29-1 and TRBJ2-6): SAVISQKPSRDICQRGTSLTIQCQVDSQVTMMFWYRQQPGQSLTLIATANQGSEATYESGFVIDKFPISRPNLTFSTLTVSNMSPEDSSIYLCSVAGGANVLTFGAGSRLTVL.

The chain has TRBV12-3 or TRBV12-4 and TRBJ1-4; no reliable D call. This CDR3 has 12 residues. The V end was cut by 5 bases, the J end by 7 bases, with 8 bases between. The DNA of the CDR3 is TGTGCCAGCAGTCCGAGTCGTGAAAAACTGTTTTTT. Its translation is CASSPSREKLFF.

The chain couples TRBV6-5 to TRBJ1-3; 9 bases map to TRBD1. The V segment lost 7 bases and the J segment 4 bases; nucleotides outside the gene matches: 5. Germline values: CDR1 MNHEY, CDR2 SVGAGI. CDR3 length: 14 amino acids. The CDR3 is CASTQQGAGNTIYF. The CDR3 bases are TGTGCCAGCACCCAACAGGGGGCCGGAAACACCATATATTTT.

J is TRBJ2-1 and V is TRBV7-8; TRBD2 aligns across 9 bases. V lost 1 base to trimming and J lost 13 bases; unmatched junction nucleotides: 5. This CDR3 spans 13 amino acids. Per germline, CDR1 SGHVS and CDR2 FQNEAQ. CDR3 DNA: TGTGCCAGCAGCTTAGGGGCTAGCGGGGCACAGTTCTTC. Its protein is CASSLGASGAQFF. Together with reference TRBV7-8 and TRBJ2-1, the CDR3 gives the full variable domain: GAGVSQSPRYKVAKRGQDVALRCDPISGHVSLFWYQQALGQGPEFLTYFQNEAQLDKSGLPSDRFFAERPEGSVSTLKIQRTQQEDSAVYLCASSLGASGAQFFGPGTRLTVL.

This clone appeared once. The chain employs TRBV7-9 and TRBJ1-1, with TRBD1 as a possible D gene (5 bases). The CDR3 totals 12 residues. In germline, CDR1 is SEHNR, CDR2 FQNEAQ (reference sequence). Deletions cut 5 bases from V and 8 bases from J, with 12 bases between. The CDR3 DNA is TGTGCCAGCAGCGCCGAGTGGGGCGAAGCTTTCTTT. Residues: CASSAEWGEAFF.

This chain joins TRBV28 and TRBJ2-7; 9 nucleotides align to TRBD1. Per germline, CDR1 MDHEN and CDR2 SYDVKM. The CDR3 covers 14 residues. The trim removed 6 bases at V and 5 bases at J, leaving 8 bases unmatched. The CDR3, as DNA: TGTGCCAGCAGCCAACAGGGGGCGCGGGACGAGCAGTACTTC. It codes for CASSQQGARDEQYF.

About this clone itself: The same CDR3 arises from other DNA sequences in this sample as well. The rearrangement joins TRBV29-1 to TRBJ1-2, with a tentative D call TRBD1 (6 bases). V was pared by 5 bases and J by 3 bases, with 13 bases between. CDR1 is SQVTM, CDR2 ANQGSEA, per germline. The CDR3 sequence is 13 residues long. The CDR3 spells CSVRGSGDYGYTF. CDR3 DNA: TGCAGCGTTAGGGGGAGCGGCGACTATGGCTACACCTTC.